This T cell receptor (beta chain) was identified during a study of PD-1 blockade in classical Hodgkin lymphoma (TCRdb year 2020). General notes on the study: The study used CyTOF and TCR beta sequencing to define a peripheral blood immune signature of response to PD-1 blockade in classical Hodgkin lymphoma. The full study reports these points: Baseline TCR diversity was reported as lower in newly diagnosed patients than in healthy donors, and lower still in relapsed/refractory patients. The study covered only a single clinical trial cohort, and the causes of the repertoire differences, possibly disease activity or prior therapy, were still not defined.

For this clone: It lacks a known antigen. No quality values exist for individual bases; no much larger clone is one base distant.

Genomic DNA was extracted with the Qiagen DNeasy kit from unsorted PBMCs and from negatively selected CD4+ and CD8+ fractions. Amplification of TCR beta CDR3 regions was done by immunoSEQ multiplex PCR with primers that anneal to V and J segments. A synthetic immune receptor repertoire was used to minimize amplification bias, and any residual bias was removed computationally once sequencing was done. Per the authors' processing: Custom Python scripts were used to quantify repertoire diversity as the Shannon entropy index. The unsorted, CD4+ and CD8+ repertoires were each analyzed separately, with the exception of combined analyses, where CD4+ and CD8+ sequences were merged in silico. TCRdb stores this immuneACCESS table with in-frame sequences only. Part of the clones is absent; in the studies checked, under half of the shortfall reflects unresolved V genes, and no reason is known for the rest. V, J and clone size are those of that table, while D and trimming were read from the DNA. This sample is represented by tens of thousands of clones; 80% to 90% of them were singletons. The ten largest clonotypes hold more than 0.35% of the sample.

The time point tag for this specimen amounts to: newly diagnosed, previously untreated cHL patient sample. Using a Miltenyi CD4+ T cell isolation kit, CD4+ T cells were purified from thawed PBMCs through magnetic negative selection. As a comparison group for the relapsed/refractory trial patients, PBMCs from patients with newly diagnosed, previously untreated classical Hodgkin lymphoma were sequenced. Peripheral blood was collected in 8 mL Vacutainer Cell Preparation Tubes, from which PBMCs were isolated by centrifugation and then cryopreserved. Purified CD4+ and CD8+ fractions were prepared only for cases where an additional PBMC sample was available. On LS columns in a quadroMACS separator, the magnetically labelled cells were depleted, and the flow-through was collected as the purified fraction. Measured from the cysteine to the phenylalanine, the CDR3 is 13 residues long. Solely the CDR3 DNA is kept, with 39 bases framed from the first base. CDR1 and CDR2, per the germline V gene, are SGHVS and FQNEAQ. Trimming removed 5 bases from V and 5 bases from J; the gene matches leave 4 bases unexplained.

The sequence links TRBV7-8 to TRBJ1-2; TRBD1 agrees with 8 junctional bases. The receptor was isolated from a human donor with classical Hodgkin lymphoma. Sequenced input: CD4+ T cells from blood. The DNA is TGTGCCAGCAGCCGCGACAGGGGATATGGCTACACCTTC. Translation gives CASSRDRGYGYTF.